This T cell receptor (beta chain) is drawn from a study of T cells after yellow fever vaccination. There are a few counts of this clonotype. As yet, its antigen is unknown. Germline CDR1 DFQATT, CDR2 SNEGSKA (reference sequence). V was pared by 2 bases and J by 7 bases, with 8 bases of the junction left unmatched. The CDR3 covers 14 residues. Template-switching 5'RACE yielded the TCR cDNA; a universal primer site and UMIs were added in the process. TCRdb called the 5' RACE reads again in MiXCR, with one record for every CDR3 protein. This table holds under 600,000 distinct CDR3 sequences, roughly 14% found once. Study outcomes and limitations: The study found a weaker secondary response that peaked faster, day 5 versus 15. The bulk population could contribute abundant contaminating clonotypes to FACS-sorted repertoires.

Sequencing used PBMCs, obtained on the day of the yellow fever booster vaccination. This TCR came from a man aged 25 to 45 who received the YFV17D yellow fever vaccine. The chain uses TRBV20-1 and TRBJ2-1; 7 bases align to TRBD2. CDR3 residues: CSARLPRERNEQFF. CDR3 in DNA: TGCAGTGCTAGATTGCCGCGGGAGCGAAATGAGCAGTTCTTC.